This T cell receptor beta chain appears in the sequencing data of a study of cytomegalovirus exposure and HLA in healthy donors. Whole-study results and caveats: Most TCRs appeared rarely, but some public TCRs recurred in many donors. Some TCR beta chains (approximately 180 of them) were listed as cytomegalovirus-associated.

As concerns this clone: Its antigen is as yet unknown.

Measured with immunoSEQ multiplex PCR; TCRdb has only the in-frame clones, and not every one. The data contain 150,000 to 200,000 clones, around four fifths of them singletons. This CDR3 region has 13 residues. Unmatched junction bases numbered 0, after V lost 2 bases and J lost 4 bases. CDR1 and CDR2 (germline): MDHEN, SYDVKM. The chain links TRBV28 to TRBJ1-2; 8 bases are a match to TRBD1. The clonotype was recovered from a man aged 25-45 years in good health and CMV-seropositive. The source material was PBMCs. The CDR3 loop reads CASSLGQGYGYTF. The CDR3 nucleotides are TGTGCCAGCAGTTTAGGACAGGGCTATGGCTACACCTTC.